The 14 T cell receptor beta chains in this list originate from one sample, sequenced in a study of blood T cell dynamics during melanoma immunotherapy. Time point meaning: week 3, after first cycle of checkpoint inhibitor. The assay was immunoSEQ multiplex PCR, and TCRdb's table has in-frame clones only and misses some. Counted here are 11,000 or so clones, roughly 90% occurring once; the ten biggest clones make up roughly 6.1%. Sequenced material: blood, taken from a patient treated with checkpoint blockade. Source of these receptors: a human donor with melanoma.

The chain uses TRBV9 and TRBJ1-6, with a possible D match to TRBD1 (5 bases). Trimming shortened V by 0 bases and J by 10 bases, and 17 bases separated the two germline ends. There are 16 residues in the CDR3. Germline values: CDR1 SGDLS, CDR2 YYNGEE. The CDR3 spells CASSVARQLGRSPLHF. DNA of the CDR3: TGTGCCAGCAGCGTAGCAAGGCAGCTGGGACGCTCACCCCTCCACTTT.

This clone appeared once. V and J are TRBV5-1 and TRBJ2-5; perhaps TRBD1 as D (5 bases). Looked up from germline, CDR1 is SGHRS and CDR2 is YFSETQ. This CDR3 region has 14 residues. The V and J ends lost 1 base and 4 bases respectively, with 11 bases between them. CDR3 loop: CASSLPQGSETQYF. The DNA of the CDR3 is TGCGCCAGCAGCTTGCCCCAGGGTTCAGAGACCCAGTACTTC. Combining the CDR3 with reference TRBV5-1 and TRBJ2-5 gives the whole variable domain KAGVTQTPRYLIKTRGQQVTLSCSPISGHRSVSWYQQTPGQGLQFLFEYFSETQRNKGNFPGRFSGRQFSNSRSEMNVSTLELGDSALYLCASSLPQGSETQYFGPGTRLLVL.

The J gene is TRBJ2-5, the V gene TRBV5-6; 8 bases line up with TRBD1. This CDR3 is 15 amino acids long. Germline V gene data show CDR1 as SGHDT and CDR2 as YYEEEE. The V segment lost 0 bases and the J segment 5 bases; nucleotides outside the gene matches: 6. In DNA form, the CDR3 reads TGTGCCAGCAGCTTGGGGTGGACAGGGCATGAGACCCAGTACTTC. Encoded protein: CASSLGWTGHETQYF.

The chain recombines TRBV19 with TRBJ1-1, with 10 bases identical to TRBD1. Germline assignment: CDR1 LNHDA and CDR2 SQIVND (reference sequence). This CDR3 is 16 amino acids long. The V and J ends lost 2 bases and 3 bases, in that order; junction bases with no gene match: 6. CDR3 nucleotide sequence: TGTGCCAGTAGTATAAAGGAAGGACAGGGGGACACTGAAGCTTTCTTT. It is translated as CASSIKEGQGDTEAFF.

The chain carries TRBV11-2 and TRBJ2-3, with D possibly called TRBD1 or TRBD2 (5 bases each). V was trimmed by 2 bases and J by 0 bases, leaving 12 bases between them. Per germline, CDR1 SGHAT and CDR2 FQNNGV. The CDR3 is 16 residues long. The CDR3 nucleotides are TGTGCCAGCAGCTTAAGGGGAGCCCCTAGCACAGATACGCAGTATTTT. Amino acid sequence: CASSLRGAPSTDTQYF.

The gene calls are TRBV19 and TRBJ1-2, with D possibly matching TRBD1 (5 bases). Trimming stripped 3 bases from V and 1 base from J, with 12 bases between. Germline V CDR1 and CDR2: LNHDA, SQIVND (reference sequence). The CDR3 has 15 amino acids. The CDR3 coding sequence is TGTGCCAGTAGTATCTACCAGGGCTTTAACTATGGCTACACCTTC. Translated, it gives CASSIYQGFNYGYTF. Variable domain in full (rest from reference TRBV19 and TRBJ1-2): DGGITQSPKYLFRKEGQNVTLSCEQNLNHDAMYWYRQDPGQGLRLIYYSQIVNDFQKGDIAEGYSVSREKKESFPLTVTSAQKNPTAFYLCASSIYQGFNYGYTFGSGTRLTVV.

The chain couples TRBV2 to TRBJ1-6; D may be TRBD1 (5 bases). The CDR3 extends over 14 amino acids. Germline loops: CDR1 SNHLY, CDR2 FYNNEI. Trimming cost V 3 bases and J 10 bases, with 13 bases left between them. CDR3 sequence: CASSEETEYSPLHF. DNA for the CDR3: TGTGCCAGCAGTGAGGAGACAGAATACTCACCCCTCCACTTT. The variable domain in full, completed from reference TRBV2 and TRBJ1-6, reads EPEVTQTPSHQVTQMGQEVILRCVPISNHLYFYWYRQILGQKVEFLVSFYNNEISEKSEIFDDQFSVERPDGSNFTLKIRSTKLEDSAMYFCASSEETEYSPLHFGNGTRLTVT.

The chain recombines TRBV7-8 with TRBJ2-5; the match to TRBD2 covers 8 bases. CDR1 SGHVS and CDR2 FQNEAQ come from the germline V gene. The ends lost 2 bases at V and 3 bases at J; junction bases unmatched: 2. The CDR3 sequence is 14 residues long. CDR3 sequence reads: CASSLRTSKETQYF. In DNA, the CDR3 is TGTGCCAGCAGCTTAAGGACTAGCAAAGAGACCCAGTACTTC.

The chain recombines TRBV19 with TRBJ1-2, with unresolved D. Germline CDR1 LNHDA, CDR2 SQIVND (reference sequence). The V end lost 0 bases, the J end lost 0 bases, and 5 bases lay between the germline ends. The CDR3 has 14 amino acids. The CDR3 region has the DNA TGTGCCAGTAGTATAGACAGCGCTAACTATGGCTACACCTTC. It translates to CASSIDSANYGYTF.

The rearrangement joins TRBV7-8 to TRBJ2-3, with D uncertain. Germline V lookup: CDR1 SGHVS, CDR2 FQNEAQ. This CDR3 is built from 13 residues. Trimming cost V 5 bases and J 3 bases, with 9 bases left between them. The CDR3 region is CASSPVRTDTQYF. DNA for the CDR3: TGTGCCAGCAGCCCAGTCAGGACAGATACGCAGTATTTT.

The CDR3 nucleotides are TGTGCCAGCAGTCTGACAGGGTATAGCACAGATACGCAGTATTTT. It specifies CASSLTGYSTDTQYF. The rearrangement joins TRBV7-6 to TRBJ2-3, with TRBD1 matching 7 bases. CDR1 and CDR2 from the germline V gene are SGHVS and FNYEAQ. The CDR3 runs 15 residues. The junction had 6 bases not matched to a gene; V was cut back by 6 bases and J by 0 bases.

This clone occurred once. Here the CDR3 DNA reads TGTGCCAGTAGTGGACTGCCTGCGGAGACCCAGTACTTC. It encodes CASSGLPAETQYF. The genes are TRBV19 and TRBJ2-5; a weak D match, TRBD2 (5 bases). The V end lost 5 bases, the J end lost 5 bases, and 12 bases lay between the germline ends. The CDR3 is 13 residues long. From germline, CDR1 is LNHDA and CDR2 SQIVND (reference sequence).

The V gene is TRBV7-5, the J gene TRBJ2-7; whether TRBD2, the table's D call, matches the DNA was not checked. TRBV7-5 is a listed pseudogene. The CDR3 contains 14 residues. CDR3: CARRKRLARYEQYF. DNA for the CDR3: TGTGCCAGAAGAAAGAGACTAGCCCGCTACGAGCAGTACTTC.

The rearrangement joins TRBV19 to TRBJ1-3; TRBD1 matches at 8 bases. The CDR3 is 15 residues long. J lost 4 bases, V lost 3 bases, and 5 bases had no gene match. Germline lookup yields CDR1 LNHDA and CDR2 SQIVND (reference sequence). CDR3 DNA: TGTGCCAGTAGTATCTCCGGGACAGGAGGAAACACCATATATTTT. Translating gives CASSISGTGGNTIYF.